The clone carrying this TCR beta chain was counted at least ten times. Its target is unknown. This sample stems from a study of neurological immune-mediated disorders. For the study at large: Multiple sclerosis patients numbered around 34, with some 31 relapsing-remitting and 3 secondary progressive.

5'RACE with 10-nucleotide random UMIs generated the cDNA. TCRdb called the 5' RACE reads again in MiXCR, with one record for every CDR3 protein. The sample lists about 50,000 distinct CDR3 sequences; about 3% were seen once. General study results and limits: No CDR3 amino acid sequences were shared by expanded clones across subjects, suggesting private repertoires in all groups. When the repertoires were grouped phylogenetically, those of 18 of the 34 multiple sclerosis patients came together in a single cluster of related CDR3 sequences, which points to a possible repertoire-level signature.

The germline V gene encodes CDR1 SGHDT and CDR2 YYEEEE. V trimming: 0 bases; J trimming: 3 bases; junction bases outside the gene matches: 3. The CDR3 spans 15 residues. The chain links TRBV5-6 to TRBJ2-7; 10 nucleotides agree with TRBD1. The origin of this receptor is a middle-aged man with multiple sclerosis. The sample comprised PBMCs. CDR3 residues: CASSLAGTGVYEQYF. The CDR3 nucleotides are TGTGCCAGCAGCTTGGCGGGGACAGGGGTCTACGAGCAGTACTTC.